The clone carrying this TCR beta chain appeared once. The antigen is not known. Germline loops: CDR1 SQVTM, CDR2 ANQGSEA. CDR3 size: 17 residues. V was shortened by 5 bases and J by 2 bases, with 24 bases between the two germline ends. TCRdb keeps only in-frame clones here, not all; method: immunoSEQ multiplex PCR. The data show about 5,500 clones, with around 84% seen just once and almost 60% held by the top ten. These data belong to a study of T cells in localized non-small cell lung cancer. Study conclusions and caveats: Adjacent lung was found to contain a median approximately 60 of the top 100 tumor clones. Owing to sequencing of a solitary tumor region, heterogeneity cannot be discounted. Longer survival (overall) was linked to higher T cell density in blood.

The sample consisted of peripheral blood mononuclear cells, taken before any cancer treatment. The chain is built from TRBV29-1 and TRBJ1-2, with TRBD1 as a possible D gene (6 bases). The sequence was collected from a female donor over 55 with stage II lung adenocarcinoma. The CDR3 nucleotides are TGCAGCGTTTTTCGCGGACACAGGGTTGATGGGAACTATGGCTACACCTTC. Translating it yields CSVFRGHRVDGNYGYTF.